The present entry profiles one T cell receptor beta chain with its context. TCRdb ran MiXCR on the RT-PCR reads and lists one entry per CDR3 protein. This repertoire shows roughly 960,000 distinct CDR3 sequences, more than 15% found once; its top ten account for 5% to 6.5%. This sample stems from a study of patients and donors after allogeneic stem cell transplantation. Germline V gives CDR1 SQVTM, CDR2 ANQGSEA. The V gene lost 5 bases and the J gene lost 7 bases, with 12 bases spanning the gap. CDR3 length: 13 amino acids. The sequence was collected from a human donor who was either an allogeneic HSCT recipient or a stem cell or donor lymphocyte infusion donor (not recorded which). It is not recorded whose cells these are; they may come from a transplant donor. The rearrangement joins TRBV29-1 to TRBJ1-6, with D unclear. The sequencing input was blood, either unsorted or a sorted T cell fraction (not recorded which). CDR3 in DNA: TGCAGCGTTAACGAGGGAGCGAATTCACCCCTCCACTTT. Its protein product is CSVNEGANSPLHF.